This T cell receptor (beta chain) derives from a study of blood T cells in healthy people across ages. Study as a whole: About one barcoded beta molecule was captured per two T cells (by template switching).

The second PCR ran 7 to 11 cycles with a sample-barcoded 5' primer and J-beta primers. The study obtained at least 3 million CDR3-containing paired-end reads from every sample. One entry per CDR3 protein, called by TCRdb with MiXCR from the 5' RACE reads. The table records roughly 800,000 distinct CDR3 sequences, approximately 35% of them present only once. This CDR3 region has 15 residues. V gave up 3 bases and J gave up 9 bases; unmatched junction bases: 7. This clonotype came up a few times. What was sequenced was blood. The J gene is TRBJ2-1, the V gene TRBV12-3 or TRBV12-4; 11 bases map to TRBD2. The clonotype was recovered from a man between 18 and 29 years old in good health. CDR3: CASSFSLAGVREQFF. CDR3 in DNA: TGTGCCAGCAGTTTTTCACTAGCGGGGGTTCGTGAGCAGTTCTTC.